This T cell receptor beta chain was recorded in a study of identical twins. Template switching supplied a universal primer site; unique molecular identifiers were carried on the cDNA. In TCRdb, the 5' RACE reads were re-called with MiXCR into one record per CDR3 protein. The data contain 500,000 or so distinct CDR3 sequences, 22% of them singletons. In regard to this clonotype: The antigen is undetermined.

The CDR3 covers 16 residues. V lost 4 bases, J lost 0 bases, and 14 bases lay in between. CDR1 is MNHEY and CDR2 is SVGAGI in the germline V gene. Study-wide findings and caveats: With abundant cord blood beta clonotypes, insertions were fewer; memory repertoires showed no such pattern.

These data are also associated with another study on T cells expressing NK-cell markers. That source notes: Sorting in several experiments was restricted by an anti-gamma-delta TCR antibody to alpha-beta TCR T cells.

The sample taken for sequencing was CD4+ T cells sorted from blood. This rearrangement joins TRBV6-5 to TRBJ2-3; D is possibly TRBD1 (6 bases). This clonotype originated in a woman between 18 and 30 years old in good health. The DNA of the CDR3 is TGTGCCAGCAGTTCCCAACCCAGGGGCAGCACAGATACGCAGTATTTT. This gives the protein CASSSQPRGSTDTQYF.